The rows below give T cell receptor beta chains drawn from one sample of a study of blood T cell dynamics during melanoma immunotherapy. Using immunoSEQ multiplex PCR, the repertoire was profiled, and TCRdb retains in-frame clones only, with some absent. The sample consists of some 14,000 clones, over 75% of them appearing once. The specimen was blood, collected from a patient treated with checkpoint blockade. All receptors derive from a human donor with melanoma. Both conserved end residues are part of each CDR3.

V	CDR3
TRBV5-1	CASSLEGSGNTIYF
TRBV28	CASSFRDRPLRGQFF
TRBV5-4	CASSGGQGGRLSQETQYF
TRBV6-6	CASEDRAFGHGYTF
TRBV15	CATSRVGNTEAFF
TRBV9	CASSVGVSSYNEQFF
TRBV6-6	CASRRGGDYGYTF
TRBV4-2	CASSQDYRGHSNYGYTF
TRBV7-9	CASSLQQNTEAFF
TRBV7-2	CASSNQRGAEGGYTF
TRBV5-5	CASSFYDRSNTEAFF
TRBV9	CASSDHPGLGNTIYF
TRBV10-1	CASSISGGGMDTQYF
TRBV7-9	CASSLGQVYEQYF
TRBV29-1	CSVGGTDGYTF
TRBV19	CASSNPGGSLLNQPQHF
TRBV7-2	CASSSADIQYF
TRBV29-1	CSVEMGLGVNTEAFF
TRBV5-1	CASSMTGSGELFF
TRBV6-1	CASSEGDRDNEKLFF
TRBV2	CASNFRDRGTGELFF
TRBV6-1	CASSGGSGNSPLHF
TRBV9	CARQYSSNQPQHF
TRBV5-6	CASKRPDIPGNYGYTF
TRBV5-1	CASSVDSGGSGELFF
TRBV2	CASSDITGYGYTF
TRBV9	CASSGGLSSTDTQYF
TRBV19	CASTHRASGNTGELFF
TRBV27	CASSPAGLAGGTNTGELFF
TRBV7-2	CASSRDYYSNQPQHF
TRBV4-3	CASSQEGRGGPQYF
TRBV5-1	CASSLTSPDTQYF
TRBV6-6	CASSYSDRGGYTF
TRBV7-2	CASSPTGINGYTF
TRBV5-6	CASSLAPGQNYGYTF
TRBV5-6	CASSLEPGARGNTIYF